This passage covers 31 T cell receptor beta chains from one sample sequenced in a study of shared clonotypes between healthy human individuals. Some clones are missing from TCRdb's copy, which holds only in-frame ones; the method was immunoSEQ multiplex PCR. The sample has a few million clones, around 94% seen once. Sequences were obtained from naive CD4+ T cells sorted from blood. Specified subset: CD45RA+ positively selected. These receptor sequences come from a man younger than 35 in good health.

The V gene is TRBV20-1, the J gene TRBJ1-1, with unresolved D. The CDR3 runs to 10 residues. The V and J ends lost 0 bases and 10 bases respectively, with 6 bases between them. Germline CDR1 DFQATT, CDR2 SNEGSKA (reference sequence). The CDR3 coding sequence is TGCAGTGCTAGAGATGAGCGAGCTTTCTTT. The encoded protein is CSARDERAFF.

The rearrangement joins TRBV11-2 to TRBJ2-1; TRBD2 agrees at 8 bases. CDR1 is SGHAT, CDR2 FQNNGV, per germline. With V trimmed by 1 base and J by 8 bases, 4 bases remained unmatched. CDR3 length: 14 residues. CDR3 coding DNA: TGTGCCAGCAGCTTAGGGCTAGCGGGTGATGAGCAGTTCTTC. It translates to CASSLGLAGDEQFF.

This sequence joins TRBV19 and TRBJ2-7; 8 bases line up with TRBD1. This CDR3 region has 13 residues. CDR1 and CDR2 (germline): LNHDA, SQIVND (reference sequence). With V trimmed by 4 bases and J by 3 bases, 2 bases remained unmatched. Here the CDR3 reads CASSNGQGYEQYF. The CDR3 DNA follows: TGTGCCAGTAGTAACGGACAGGGCTACGAGCAGTACTTC.

The J gene is TRBJ2-7, the V gene TRBV2; TRBD2 might be the D (5 bases). This CDR3 is 14 amino acids long. V was shortened by 4 bases and J by 6 bases, with 16 bases between the two germline ends. Germline-derived CDR1 and CDR2 are SNHLY and FYNNEI. The CDR3 is CASSVWTGLGEQYF. For the CDR3, the DNA is TGTGCCAGCAGTGTATGGACTGGCCTCGGCGAGCAGTACTTC.

This chain uses TRBV28 with TRBJ1-1; D is uncertain. CDR1 and CDR2 from the germline V gene are MDHEN and SYDVKM. This CDR3 comprises 13 residues. V lost 3 bases and J 4 bases, leaving 9 bases between the germline ends. The CDR3 DNA reads as TGTGCCAGCAGTTTTGGGAAATTCACTGAAGCTTTCTTT. It translates to CASSFGKFTEAFF. Complete variable domain (other parts from reference TRBV28 and TRBJ1-1): DVKVTQSSRYLVKRTGEKVFLECVQDMDHENMFWYRQDPGLGLRLIYFSYDVKMKEKGDIPEGYSVSREKKERFSLILESASTNQTSMYLCASSFGKFTEAFFGQGTRLTVV.

The chain carries TRBV27 and TRBJ2-7, with D unresolved. Germline V gene data show CDR1 as MNHEY and CDR2 as SMNVEV (reference sequence). The CDR3 totals 13 residues. V lost 3 bases to trimming and J lost 4 bases, with 10 bases between them. The CDR3 DNA reads TGTGCCAGCAGTTTTATGCCACCTTACGAGCAGTACTTC. It specifies CASSFMPPYEQYF.

The chain recombines TRBV6-5 with TRBJ1-6; D remains unclear. This CDR3 has 14 residues. Trimming took 6 bases from V and 10 from J, leaving 16 bases between them. CDR1 is MNHEY, CDR2 SVGAGI, per germline. The CDR3: CASRNISVESPLHF. As DNA, the CDR3 is TGTGCCAGCAGAAACATCTCAGTGGAATCACCCCTCCACTTT.

V gene TRBV6-1 combines with J gene TRBJ1-5, with D possibly being TRBD1 (5 bases). The V gene lost 8 bases and the J gene lost 4 bases, with 12 bases spanning the gap. CDR1 is MNHNS, CDR2 SASEGT, per germline. This CDR3 region has 13 residues. Here the CDR3 reads CASRPGTNQPQHF. In nucleotides, the CDR3 is TGTGCCAGCCGCCCAGGGACGAATCAGCCCCAGCATTTT.

This clone was counted only a few times. The V gene is TRBV19, the J gene TRBJ1-6; 10 bases line up with TRBD1. The CDR3 is 16 residues long. The V segment lost 4 bases and the J segment 7 bases; nucleotides outside the gene matches: 7. Germline CDR1 LNHDA, CDR2 SQIVND (reference sequence). CDR3 protein: CASSTTGTGVNSPLHF. As DNA, the CDR3 is TGTGCCAGTAGTACCACCGGGACAGGGGTAAATTCACCCCTCCACTTT.

The chain carries TRBV14 and TRBJ1-1; possible D gene TRBD1, 5 bases. V was clipped by 1 base and J by 10 bases, with 13 bases between them. This CDR3 spans 13 amino acids. Germline assignment: CDR1 SGHDN and CDR2 FVKESK. CDR3 coding DNA: TGTGCCAGCAGCCAAGCCCACCAGGGTGTAGCTTTCTTT. It yields the protein CASSQAHQGVAFF.

This clone has just a few counts. This sequence joins TRBV30 and TRBJ1-1; tentatively, D is TRBD1 (5 bases). Germline assignment: CDR1 GTSNPN and CDR2 SVGIG (reference sequence). Trimming pared 0 bases from V and 12 bases from J, leaving 14 bases between. The CDR3 sequence is 12 residues long. DNA of the CDR3: TGTGCCTGGAGTGTTCAGGGTCAGGCAACTTTCTTT. Its translation: CAWSVQGQATFF.

The chain has TRBV28 and TRBJ2-5, with 9 bases aligning to TRBD2. Germline values: CDR1 MDHEN, CDR2 SYDVKM. CDR3 length: 16 residues. Unmatched junction bases numbered 7, after V lost 3 bases and J lost 2 bases. The CDR3 DNA reads as TGTGCCAGCAGTTTTCTAGCGGGGTTTCCTCAAGAGACCCAGTACTTC. It codes for CASSFLAGFPQETQYF.

Details on this clone: The same CDR3 can be traced to other DNA sequences in this sample. The chain carries TRBV10-3 and TRBJ2-7, with D unclear. The germline V gene has CDR1 ENHRY and CDR2 SYGVKD. The CDR3 has 12 residues. Trimming removed 2 bases from V and 3 bases from J, with 5 bases in between. CDR3 protein: CAISEGGYEQYF. CDR3 DNA sequence: TGTGCCATCAGTGAGGGCGGCTACGAGCAGTACTTC.

This chain connects TRBV29-1 to TRBJ2-7; 8 bases are a match to TRBD1. This CDR3 contains 15 residues. V lost 0 bases to trimming and J lost 2 bases; unmatched junction nucleotides: 6. CDR1 SQVTM and CDR2 ANQGSEA come from the germline V gene. In nucleotides, the CDR3 is TGCAGCGTTGAAGAAGGACAGGGTGACCCCTACGAGCAGTACTTC. It specifies CSVEEGQGDPYEQYF.

The genes are TRBV10-3 and TRBJ2-6, with a tentative D call TRBD1 (6 bases). Trimming removed 0 bases at V and 0 bases at J, with 12 bases between. Germline CDR1 ENHRY, CDR2 SYGVKD. The CDR3 is 18 residues long. The CDR3 here is CAISESGTLISGANVLTF. Here the CDR3 DNA reads TGTGCCATCAGTGAGTCCGGGACACTAATCTCTGGGGCCAACGTCCTGACTTTC.

This chain links TRBV7-2 with TRBJ1-2; D remains unclear. The V end was cut by 2 bases, the J end by 0 bases, with 16 bases between. Germline values: CDR1 SGHTA, CDR2 FQGNSA. The CDR3 is 17 residues long. The DNA for the CDR3 is TGTGCCAGCAGCTTATACTCGCAGCCAGGTACTAACTATGGCTACACCTTC. Protein sequence: CASSLYSQPGTNYGYTF.

The V and J genes are TRBV2 and TRBJ1-3; D remains unclear. CDR3 length: 14 amino acids. Germline loops: CDR1 SNHLY, CDR2 FYNNEI. The V end lost 4 bases, the J end lost 0 bases, and 7 bases lay between the germline ends. CDR3 sequence: CASSGANSGNTIYF. The CDR3 nucleotides read TGTGCCAGCAGTGGGGCCAACTCTGGAAACACCATATATTTT.

The V gene is TRBV29-1, the J gene TRBJ1-2; 8 bases agree with TRBD1. Germline loops: CDR1 SQVTM, CDR2 ANQGSEA. The CDR3 is 14 amino acids. J was trimmed by 8 bases and V by 7 bases; bases with no gene match: 15. DNA of the CDR3: TGCAGCGCCGTAGTATGGGGACAGGCAGGGGGCTACACCTTC. This sequence encodes CSAVVWGQAGGYTF.

The chain combines TRBV27 with TRBJ1-3; a weak D match, TRBD1 (5 bases). This CDR3 has 16 residues. The V end was cut by 3 bases, the J end by 0 bases, with 12 bases between. Looked up from germline, CDR1 is MNHEY and CDR2 is SMNVEV (reference sequence). CDR3: CASSLSGANSGNTIYF. DNA for the CDR3: TGTGCCAGCAGTTTGAGTGGGGCCAACTCTGGAAACACCATATATTTT.

In DNA form, the CDR3 reads TGCGCCAGCAGCCAATGGGACAGGGGGCTAACTGAAGCTTTCTTT. Residues: CASSQWDRGLTEAFF. The gene calls are TRBV4-1 and TRBJ1-1, with TRBD1 identical over 12 bases. Germline V gene lookup returns CDR1 MGHRA and CDR2 YSYEKL. V trimming: 2 bases; J trimming: 5 bases; junction bases outside the gene matches: 3. The CDR3 is 15 residues long.

This chain joins TRBV6-5 and TRBJ2-7, with 10 positions matching TRBD1. The CDR3 has 16 residues. Germline CDR1 reads MNHEY; CDR2 reads SVGAGI. The V segment lost 4 bases and the J segment 4 bases; nucleotides outside the gene matches: 10. The CDR3 region is CASSSATGGPPYEQYF. The CDR3 nucleotides are TGTGCCAGCAGTTCCGCGACAGGGGGCCCCCCTTACGAGCAGTACTTC.

V and J are TRBV10-3 and TRBJ2-2; D uncertain. The CDR3 contains 14 residues. CDR1 is ENHRY, CDR2 SYGVKD, per germline. DNA for the CDR3: TGTGCGGTCCACGTCGGTACAACCACCGGGGAGCTGTTTTTT. As protein: CAVHVGTTTGELFF.

The gene calls are TRBV5-1 and TRBJ1-6; no definite D call. V was pared by 0 bases and J by 9 bases, with 13 bases between. Looked up from germline, CDR1 is SGHRS and CDR2 is YFSETQ. CDR3 length: 15 amino acids. As DNA, the CDR3 is TGCGCCAGCAGCTTGGCCCGGGAAATGGGTTCACCCCTCCACTTT. Protein sequence: CASSLAREMGSPLHF.

The chain recombines TRBV2 with TRBJ1-3, with TRBD1 as a possible D gene (5 bases). With 7 bases removed from V and 2 bases from J, the gap between germline ends came to 15 bases. The length of the CDR3 is 15 residues. Germline-derived CDR1 and CDR2 are SNHLY and FYNNEI. The CDR3: CASKGAEGTGNTIYF. CDR3 bases: TGTGCCAGCAAAGGGGCAGAGGGCACTGGAAACACCATATATTTT.

This chain joins TRBV28 and TRBJ1-1; 8 bases agree with TRBD1. The V gene's germline CDR1 is MDHEN and CDR2 SYDVKM. V shed 1 base, J shed 7 bases, and the junction held 8 bases outside the gene matches. The length of the CDR3 is 15 residues. The CDR3 spells CASSLSARGRGEAFF. The CDR3 DNA follows: TGTGCCAGCAGTTTATCGGCCAGGGGGCGAGGTGAAGCTTTCTTT.

The rearrangement links TRBV7-2 to TRBJ2-2; no definite D call. Trimming pared 8 bases from V and 3 bases from J, leaving 16 bases between. Germline lookup yields CDR1 SGHTA and CDR2 FQGNSA. This CDR3 has 15 residues. The CDR3 DNA reads as TGTGCCAGCCACGGCCCCATGGGATACACCGGGGAGCTGTTTTTT. It is translated as CASHGPMGYTGELFF.

This clone was detected only once. The chain combines TRBV11-2 with TRBJ2-5; maybe TRBD2 (6 bases). CDR1 and CDR2 from the germline V gene are SGHAT and FQNNGV. V lost 3 bases to trimming and J lost 5 bases, with 16 bases between them. This CDR3 spans 15 amino acids. DNA for the CDR3: TGTGCCAGCAGCTTTCCCCCCGGGAGATGGGAGACCCAGTACTTC. Protein: CASSFPPGRWETQYF.

Details on this clone: Other DNA sequences in this sample translate to the same CDR3. CDR3 in amino acids: CASSPGTGGNTIYF. In DNA, the CDR3 is TGCGCCAGCAGCCCCGGGACAGGCGGAAACACCATATATTTT. V is TRBV5-1 and J is TRBJ1-3; 8 nucleotides line up with TRBD1. The CDR3 length is 14 residues. Germline CDR1 and CDR2: SGHRS and YFSETQ. The V segment lost 4 bases and the J segment 4 bases; nucleotides outside the gene matches: 4.

The chain links TRBV6-5 to TRBJ1-1; D is possibly TRBD1 (6 bases). Germline V gives CDR1 MNHEY, CDR2 SVGAGI. This CDR3 has 13 residues. The ends were cut back, 5 bases at V and 5 bases at J, with 12 bases in the middle. The chain's CDR3 is CASSRHRETEAFF. The CDR3 DNA reads as TGTGCCAGCAGTAGACACAGGGAAACTGAAGCTTTCTTT.

This chain uses TRBV18 with TRBJ2-1, with unresolved D. Trimming pared 2 bases from V and 2 bases from J, leaving 7 bases between. The CDR3 loop spans 14 amino acids. Germline V gene lookup returns CDR1 KGHSH and CDR2 LQKENI. CDR3 loop: CASSPGSAYNEQFF. The CDR3 coding sequence is TGTGCCAGCTCACCAGGCAGTGCCTACAATGAGCAGTTCTTC.

This clone was observed once. This chain links TRBV11-2 with TRBJ2-7, with 11 positions matching TRBD1. This CDR3 has 14 residues. From germline, CDR1 is SGHAT and CDR2 FQNNGV. Trimming removed 4 bases from V and 4 bases from J; junction bases left unmatched: 3. The CDR3 protein is CASSWDRGAYEQYF. The CDR3 coding sequence is TGTGCCAGCAGCTGGGACAGGGGGGCATACGAGCAGTACTTC.